Below, one TCR beta chain is given with its context. No antigen is known for it. The source of the sample is a study of post-analysis software for immune sequencing data. In the study overall: Progressive-relapsing, secondary progressive and relapsing-remitting multiple sclerosis were among the disease courses included. Study-wide findings and caveats: Comparison of patients with controls showed roughly five TRBV segments more frequent in patients, TRBV5-6, TRBV5-1 and TRBV20-1 among them. Diversity measured as normalized Chao1 was significantly lower in multiple sclerosis patients than in controls. Samples made in the same batch grouped tightly together by F measure.

Every TCR beta cDNA library bore unique molecular identifiers. TCRdb fed the PCR reads into MiXCR, producing one record per CDR3 protein. The repertoire holds hundreds of thousands of distinct CDR3 sequences, with around 53% as singletons. Trimming took 3 bases from V and 4 from J, leaving 15 bases between them. The CDR3 extends over 14 amino acids. Per the germline V gene, CDR1 is DFQATT and CDR2 is SNEGSKA (reference sequence). The specimen was blood. This TCR was sampled from a girl aged 10 to 17 with multiple sclerosis. This chain links TRBV20-1 with TRBJ1-2; D gene uncertain. The CDR3 spells CSARDAGRSYGYTF. In DNA, the CDR3 is TGCAGTGCTAGGGACGCGGGCCGGAGCTATGGCTACACCTTC.